The 15 T cell receptor beta chains below all came from one sample that was sequenced in a study of vaccination and CD4 T cells after COVID-19. These TCRs are of unknown antigen specificity. Cultured CD4+ T-cell DNA underwent Oncomine TCR Beta short-read sequencing. TCRdb itself ran the PCR reads through MiXCR, one entry per CDR3 protein. The table lists 10,000 to 15,000 distinct CDR3 sequences, less than 65% of them singletons. This sample's treatment: approximately 11-day PBMC culture with coronavirus spike peptide pools or control peptides (ViraFEST assay). Sequencing used CD4+ T cells from blood, cultured in vitro. These receptors all stem from a human donor who had recovered from COVID-19.

This chain links TRBV6-1 with TRBJ2-7, with a possible D match to TRBD2 (5 bases). The germline gives CDR1 MNHNS, CDR2 SASEGT. The CDR3 covers 12 residues. CDR3 protein: CASGRNSYEQYF. CDR3 coding DNA: TGTGCAAGCGGTAGGAACTCCTACGAGCAGTACTTC.

This chain joins TRBV20-1 and TRBJ2-7; TRBD2 matches 9 bases. CDR1 and CDR2 (germline): DFQATT, SNEGSKA (reference sequence). This CDR3 is built from 13 residues. Losses at the gene ends were 5 bases for V and 4 bases for J; bases not matched to a gene: 6. CDR3 nucleotides: TGCAGTGCTGTAGCGGGAGCGAAGTACGAGCAGTACTTC. Translating gives CSAVAGAKYEQYF.

The chain recombines TRBV7-2 with TRBJ2-7; D uncertain. The CDR3 consists of 15 residues. Germline CDR1 is SGHTA and CDR2 is FQGNSA. Between the trimmed V and J ends, which lost 4 bases and 0 bases, there was a span of 13 bases. CDR3 residues: CASSSQGGSSYEQYF. CDR3 DNA sequence: TGTGCCAGCAGCTCGCAAGGTGGTAGCTCCTACGAGCAGTACTTC.

The rearrangement uses TRBV24-1 and TRBJ2-1, with TRBD1 as a possible D gene (5 bases). V was trimmed by 3 bases and J by 0 bases, leaving 8 bases between them. Germline loops: CDR1 KGHDR, CDR2 SFDVKD. The CDR3 runs to 15 residues. The CDR3 sequence is CATSDADSSYNEQFF. CDR3 coding DNA: TGTGCCACCAGTGATGCCGACAGCTCCTACAATGAGCAGTTCTTC.

This sequence joins TRBV7-9 and TRBJ2-7; D possibly corresponds to TRBD1 (7 bases). V dropped 4 bases and J dropped 5 bases, with 18 bases sitting between them. Germline assignment: CDR1 SEHNR and CDR2 FQNEAQ (reference sequence). The CDR3 totals 15 residues. The CDR3 loop is CASSSQGGIGNEQYF. CDR3 nucleotides: TGTGCCAGCAGCTCGCAGGGGGGAATTGGCAACGAGCAGTACTTC.

The chain joins TRBV24-1 to TRBJ2-7; maybe TRBD2 (5 bases). The CDR3 has 15 amino acids. The V gene's germline CDR1 is KGHDR and CDR2 SFDVKD. Trimming cost V 4 bases and J 0 bases, with 12 bases left between them. CDR3 loop: CATSDNSASSYEQYF. CDR3 DNA sequence: TGTGCCACCAGTGACAATAGCGCGAGCTCCTACGAGCAGTACTTC.

The V and J genes are TRBV7-9 and TRBJ1-4; D is undetermined. The germline gives CDR1 SEHNR, CDR2 FQNEAQ (reference sequence). The CDR3 length is 16 residues. V was pared by 2 bases and J by 4 bases, with 14 bases between. CDR3 protein: CASSLLGNGINEKLFF. CDR3 sequence (DNA): TGTGCCAGCAGCTTATTGGGTAACGGCATTAATGAAAAACTGTTTTTT.

The rearrangement links TRBV2 to TRBJ2-5; no firm D call. The germline V gene has CDR1 SNHLY and CDR2 FYNNEI. CDR3 length: 10 amino acids. With 2 bases removed from V and 7 bases from J, the gap between germline ends came to 2 bases. The CDR3 nucleotides read TGTGCCAGCAGTGAAATGACCCAGTACTTC. Encoded protein: CASSEMTQYF.

The chain employs TRBV21-1 and TRBJ1-5. TRBV21-1 is classified as a pseudogene. The CDR3 is 14 amino acids. This chain's CDR3 is CASSKGIGNQPQHF. CDR3 bases: TGTGCCAGCAGCAAAGGGATCGGCAATCAGCCCCAGCATTTT.

The J gene is TRBJ2-2, the V gene TRBV20-1; D may be TRBD2 (6 bases). V lost 6 bases and J 1 base, leaving 15 bases between the germline ends. The length of the CDR3 is 15 residues. Germline CDR1 and CDR2: DFQATT and SNEGSKA (reference sequence). CDR3 coding DNA: TGCAGTGCACCCTCGGCTAGCGAGAACACCGGGGAGCTGTTTTTT. Protein: CSAPSASENTGELFF.

V gene TRBV12-3 or TRBV12-4 combines with J gene TRBJ1-2; 9 bases agree with TRBD1. Trimming cost V 3 bases and J 4 bases; bases outside gene matches: 6. This CDR3 contains 15 residues. DNA of the CDR3: TGTGCCAGCAGTTTCGGGACAGGGTTTCTCTATGGCTACACCTTC. Translating it yields CASSFGTGFLYGYTF.

The chain combines TRBV6-1 with TRBJ2-3; 8 bases fit TRBD2. The CDR3 loop spans 15 amino acids. Trimming cost V 6 bases and J 2 bases; bases outside gene matches: 7. Germline V gene lookup returns CDR1 MNHNS and CDR2 SASEGT. CDR3 sequence: CASRTGGRTTDTQYF. As DNA, the CDR3 is TGTGCCAGCAGGACAGGCGGGAGGACCACAGATACGCAGTATTTT.

This clonotype turned up a few times. V gene TRBV19 combines with J gene TRBJ2-4, with D possibly TRBD2 on 6 matching bases. CDR3 length equals 14 residues. The germline gives CDR1 LNHDA, CDR2 SQIVND (reference sequence). V lost 5 bases, J lost 8 bases, and 16 bases lay in between. The CDR3 sequence: CASSDKAGRDIQYF. The CDR3 nucleotides are TGTGCCAGTAGTGATAAGGCGGGGCGGGACATTCAGTACTTC.

The rearrangement joins TRBV20-1 to TRBJ2-1, with D maybe TRBD2 (5 bases). V gave up 1 base and J gave up 1 base, with 8 bases separating them. CDR1 and CDR2 from the germline V gene are DFQATT and SNEGSKA (reference sequence). The CDR3 covers 14 residues. CDR3 bases: TGCAGTGCTAGAGCGACGGGGTCCTACAATGAGCAGTTCTTC. Protein sequence: CSARATGSYNEQFF.

This clonotype was counted once. The chain recombines TRBV5-1 with TRBJ1-1; D not resolved. Trimming removed 4 bases from V and 10 bases from J, with 17 bases in between. The CDR3 has 13 amino acids. CDR1 is SGHRS and CDR2 is YFSETQ in the germline V gene. The CDR3 DNA reads as TGCGCCAGCAGCCGTCCCTCCCAAGGGCCAGCTTTCTTT. It is translated as CASSRPSQGPAFF. Complete variable domain (other parts from reference TRBV5-1 and TRBJ1-1): KAGVTQTPRYLIKTRGQQVTLSCSPISGHRSVSWYQQTPGQGLQFLFEYFSETQRNKGNFPGRFSGRQFSNSRSEMNVSTLELGDSALYLCASSRPSQGPAFFGQGTRLTVV.